This is a list of T cell receptor beta chains from one sample in a study of spatial heterogeneity in lung cancer. Each CDR3 protein gets one entry after TCRdb re-called the 5' RACE reads with MiXCR. Of tens of thousands of distinct CDR3 sequences listed, approximately 12% were seen once; the top ten hold 7.2%. Sequencing used PBMCs, obtained at surgery. The origin of the receptors is a male donor with early-stage non-small cell lung cancer. The CDR3 runs from the conserved cysteine through the conserved F or W. The order of the fields is V gene, CDR3 length, J gene, D gene, clone size, CDR3 DNA, CDR3 protein. The D gene is left open where the match is weak. Clone size is given for some rows only: seen once, a few or many times, or a class if the clone is expanded.

v_call: TRBV11-2
cdr3_length: 14
j_call: TRBJ1-1
d_call: NA
clone_size: NA
cdr3_nt: TGTGCCAGCAGCCCCGTCACGGTTGACACTGAAGCTTTCTTT
cdr3_aa: CASSPVTVDTEAFF

v_call: TRBV24-1
cdr3_length: 15
j_call: TRBJ2-1
d_call: NA
clone_size: few
cdr3_nt: TGTGCCACCAGTGATCAGAGGCAAGCGGTGGGGGAGCAGTTCTTC
cdr3_aa: CATSDQRQAVGEQFF

v_call: TRBV7-2
cdr3_length: 17
j_call: TRBJ2-3
d_call: NA
clone_size: many
cdr3_nt: TGTGCCAGCAGCTTAGAACGTCTATTTCTTGGCACAGATACGCAGTATTTT
cdr3_aa: CASSLERLFLGTDTQYF

v_call: TRBV29-1
cdr3_length: 13
j_call: TRBJ2-1
d_call: TRBD1
clone_size: few
cdr3_nt: TGCAGCGCAACCGGGACAGGGGGCTTCGAGCAGTTCTTC
cdr3_aa: CSATGTGGFEQFF

v_call: TRBV3-1
cdr3_length: 17
j_call: TRBJ2-3
d_call: TRBD2
clone_size: NA
cdr3_nt: TGTGCCAGCAGCCAAAACAAAGCGGGAGCCGGAGCAGATACGCAGTATTTT
cdr3_aa: CASSQNKAGAGADTQYF

v_call: TRBV6-2/TRBV6-3
cdr3_length: 12
j_call: TRBJ2-1
d_call: NA
clone_size: many
cdr3_nt: TGTGCCAGCAGTGACAGTCGCCGTGAGCAGTTCTTC
cdr3_aa: CASSDSRREQFF

v_call: TRBV29-1
cdr3_length: 11
j_call: TRBJ2-1
d_call: NA
clone_size: many
cdr3_nt: TGCAGCGTTGCCAGGGACAATGAGCAGTTCTTC
cdr3_aa: CSVARDNEQFF

v_call: TRBV6-1
cdr3_length: 13
j_call: TRBJ1-2
d_call: NA
clone_size: few
cdr3_nt: TGTGCCAGCAGTGAAGGGGCAGGAGATGGCTACACCTTC
cdr3_aa: CASSEGAGDGYTF

v_call: TRBV18
cdr3_length: 15
j_call: TRBJ2-7
d_call: TRBD2
clone_size: NA
cdr3_nt: TGTGCCAGCTCATCCTCGACTAGCGGATTCTACGAGCAGTACTTC
cdr3_aa: CASSSSTSGFYEQYF

v_call: TRBV20-1
cdr3_length: 12
j_call: TRBJ2-1
d_call: NA
clone_size: few
cdr3_nt: TGCAGTGCTAGAGAAGGGGCCAGGGAGCAGTTCTTC
cdr3_aa: CSAREGAREQFF

v_call: TRBV20-1
cdr3_length: 14
j_call: TRBJ2-7
d_call: NA
clone_size: few
cdr3_nt: TGCAGTGTGTCGTGGCGGGGTACGGGCGACGAGCAGTACTTC
cdr3_aa: CSVSWRGTGDEQYF

v_call: TRBV24-1
cdr3_length: 13
j_call: TRBJ2-7
d_call: NA
clone_size: NA
cdr3_nt: TGTGCCACCCCGGGACAAGACTCCTACGAGCAGTACTTC
cdr3_aa: CATPGQDSYEQYF

v_call: TRBV19
cdr3_length: 15
j_call: TRBJ1-1
d_call: NA
clone_size: many
cdr3_nt: TGTGCCAGTAGCCCTCTAGCATCTCGGAACGCTGAAGCTTTCTTT
cdr3_aa: CASSPLASRNAEAFF

v_call: TRBV30
cdr3_length: 13
j_call: TRBJ1-5
d_call: NA
clone_size: many
cdr3_nt: TGTGCCTGGAGTGAGGGGGGGAAACAGCCCCAGCATTTT
cdr3_aa: CAWSEGGKQPQHF

v_call: TRBV11-2
cdr3_length: 16
j_call: TRBJ1-6
d_call: NA
clone_size: NA
cdr3_nt: TGTGCCAGCAGCTTAGTTCCGGGGGCTGTATGGTCACCCCTCCACTTT
cdr3_aa: CASSLVPGAVWSPLHF

v_call: TRBV9
cdr3_length: 15
j_call: TRBJ2-3
d_call: TRBD1
clone_size: many
cdr3_nt: TGTGCCAGCAGCGTAGGGGGACAGCAGACAGCGGCGCAGTATTTT
cdr3_aa: CASSVGGQQTAAQYF

v_call: TRBV18
cdr3_length: 17
j_call: TRBJ2-1
d_call: TRBD2
clone_size: NA
cdr3_nt: TGTGCCAGCTCACCCCCAGCCGCGGGAGGGCCAGGAATTGAGCAGTTCTTC
cdr3_aa: CASSPPAAGGPGIEQFF

v_call: TRBV11-3
cdr3_length: 16
j_call: TRBJ2-2
d_call: TRBD1
clone_size: few
cdr3_nt: TGTGCCAGCAGCCCACGGACAGGGGGCCGGACCGGGGAGCTGTTTTTT
cdr3_aa: CASSPRTGGRTGELFF

v_call: TRBV10-3
cdr3_length: 15
j_call: TRBJ1-2
d_call: NA
clone_size: few
cdr3_nt: TGTGCCATCAGTGCCCCTGGACAGTCTGCCTATGGCTACACCTTC
cdr3_aa: CAISAPGQSAYGYTF

v_call: TRBV25-1
cdr3_length: 16
j_call: TRBJ1-3
d_call: NA
clone_size: NA
cdr3_nt: TGTGCCAGCAGTGAAATTGGGGGCGAGCATGGAAACACCATATATTTT
cdr3_aa: CASSEIGGEHGNTIYF

v_call: TRBV5-1
cdr3_length: 16
j_call: TRBJ1-6
d_call: NA
clone_size: few
cdr3_nt: TGCGCCAGCAGCTTGGGGGACTTCGGCTCGGATTCACCCCTCCACTTT
cdr3_aa: CASSLGDFGSDSPLHF

v_call: TRBV2
cdr3_length: 12
j_call: TRBJ1-2
d_call: NA
clone_size: NA
cdr3_nt: TGTGCCAGCAGTGAGTTCATATATGGCTACACCTTC
cdr3_aa: CASSEFIYGYTF

v_call: TRBV4-3
cdr3_length: 13
j_call: TRBJ2-5
d_call: NA
clone_size: NA
cdr3_nt: TGCGCCAGCAGCCAAGACAGACAAGAGACCCAGTACTTC
cdr3_aa: CASSQDRQETQYF

v_call: TRBV5-1
cdr3_length: 16
j_call: TRBJ2-3
d_call: TRBD1
clone_size: NA
cdr3_nt: TGCGCCAGCAGCTTTAGGACAGGCATTAGCACAGATACGCAGTATTTT
cdr3_aa: CASSFRTGISTDTQYF

v_call: TRBV4-1
cdr3_length: 18
j_call: TRBJ2-5
d_call: NA
clone_size: many
cdr3_nt: TGCGCCAGCAGCCAAGGCAGCCTACTAGTCCCGCGACAAGAGACCCAGTACTTC
cdr3_aa: CASSQGSLLVPRQETQYF

v_call: TRBV20-1
cdr3_length: 13
j_call: TRBJ2-3
d_call: NA
clone_size: NA
cdr3_nt: TGCAGTGCGAAGGAATCGGGGGGCGATACGCAGTATTTT
cdr3_aa: CSAKESGGDTQYF

v_call: TRBV29-1
cdr3_length: 14
j_call: TRBJ1-1
d_call: NA
clone_size: few
cdr3_nt: TGCAGCGTTGAATGGAGGACCATGAACACTGAAGCTTTCTTT
cdr3_aa: CSVEWRTMNTEAFF

v_call: TRBV7-2
cdr3_length: 16
j_call: TRBJ2-7
d_call: NA
clone_size: few
cdr3_nt: TGTGCCAGCAGCTTAGAGTCGGGAAGGAGCGTCTACGAGCAGTACTTC
cdr3_aa: CASSLESGRSVYEQYF

v_call: TRBV15
cdr3_length: 14
j_call: TRBJ2-2
d_call: NA
clone_size: few
cdr3_nt: TGTGCCACCAGCAGGGCTGATGGCTCCGGGGAGCTGTTTTTT
cdr3_aa: CATSRADGSGELFF

v_call: TRBV2
cdr3_length: 15
j_call: TRBJ2-2
d_call: NA
clone_size: few
cdr3_nt: TGTGCCAGCAGTGAAGTGGGGGCGAACACCGGGGAGCTGTTTTTT
cdr3_aa: CASSEVGANTGELFF

v_call: TRBV5-4
cdr3_length: 16
j_call: TRBJ2-2
d_call: TRBD2
clone_size: NA
cdr3_nt: TGTGCCAGCAGCTTGGGTCCGGGAGGGCCGGACGGGGAGCTGTTTTTT
cdr3_aa: CASSLGPGGPDGELFF

v_call: TRBV11-2
cdr3_length: 18
j_call: TRBJ1-1
d_call: NA
clone_size: few
cdr3_nt: TGTGCCAGCAGCTTAGTTAATTGGTTTCGGGGAGGAAACACTGAAGCTTTCTTT
cdr3_aa: CASSLVNWFRGGNTEAFF